The source of this T cell receptor (beta chain) is a study of PD-1 blockade in classical Hodgkin lymphoma. Regarding this clone: The antigen remains unidentified.

Some clones are missing from TCRdb's copy, which holds only in-frame ones; the method was immunoSEQ multiplex PCR. The data hold under 15,000 clones, with 80% to 85% observed a single time. CDR1 is LNHDA and CDR2 is SQIVND in the germline V gene (reference sequence). The ends were cut back, 5 bases at V and 0 bases at J, with 10 bases in the middle. The CDR3 covers 14 residues. The patients all showed relapse after autologous stem cell transplantation, while their brentuximab vedotin exposure varied. Study findings and constraints: Newly diagnosed patients were said to have less baseline TCR diversity than healthy donors did.

The sequencing used peripheral blood mononuclear cells (PBMCs), collected at baseline. The gene calls are TRBV19 and TRBJ1-1; the D gene is possibly TRBD1 (6 bases). This sequence originates from a human donor with classical Hodgkin lymphoma. In nucleotides, the CDR3 is TGTGCCAGTAGTCGTTACAGGGTGAACACTGAAGCTTTCTTT. Its translation is CASSRYRVNTEAFF.